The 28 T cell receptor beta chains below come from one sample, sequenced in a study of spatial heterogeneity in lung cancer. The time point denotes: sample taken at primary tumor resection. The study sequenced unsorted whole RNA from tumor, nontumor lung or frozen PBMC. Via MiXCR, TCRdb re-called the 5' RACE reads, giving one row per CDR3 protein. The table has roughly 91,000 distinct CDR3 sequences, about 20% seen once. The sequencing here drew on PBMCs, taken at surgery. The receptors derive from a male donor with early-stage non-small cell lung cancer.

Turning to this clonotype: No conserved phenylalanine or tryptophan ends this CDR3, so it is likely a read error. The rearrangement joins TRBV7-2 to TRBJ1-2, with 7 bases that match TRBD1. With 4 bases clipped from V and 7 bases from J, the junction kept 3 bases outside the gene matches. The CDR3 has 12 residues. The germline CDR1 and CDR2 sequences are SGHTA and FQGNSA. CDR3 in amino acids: CASSSQGSGYTY. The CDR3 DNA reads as TGTGCCAGCAGCTCACAGGGGAGTGGCTACACCTAC.

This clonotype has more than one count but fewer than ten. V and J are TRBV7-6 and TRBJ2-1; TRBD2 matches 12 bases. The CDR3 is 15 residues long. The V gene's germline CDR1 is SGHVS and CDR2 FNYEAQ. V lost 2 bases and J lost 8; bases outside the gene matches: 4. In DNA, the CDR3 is TGTGCCAGCAGCTTATTCCTAGCGGGGGGGGATGAGCAGTTCTTC. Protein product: CASSLFLAGGDEQFF.

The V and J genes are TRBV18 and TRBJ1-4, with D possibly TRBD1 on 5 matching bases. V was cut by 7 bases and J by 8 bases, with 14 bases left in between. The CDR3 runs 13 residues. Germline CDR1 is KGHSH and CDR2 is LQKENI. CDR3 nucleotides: TGTGCCAGCTATAGGCAGGGAGAAGAAAAACTGTTTTTT. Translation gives CASYRQGEEKLFF.

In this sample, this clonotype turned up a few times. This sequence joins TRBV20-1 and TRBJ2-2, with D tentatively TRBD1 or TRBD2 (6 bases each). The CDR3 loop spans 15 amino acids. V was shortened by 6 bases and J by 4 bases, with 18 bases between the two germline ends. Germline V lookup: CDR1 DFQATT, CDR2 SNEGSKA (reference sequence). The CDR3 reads CSARPGGSGTGELFF. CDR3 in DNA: TGCAGTGCCCGGCCCGGGGGCAGCGGCACCGGGGAGCTGTTTTTT.

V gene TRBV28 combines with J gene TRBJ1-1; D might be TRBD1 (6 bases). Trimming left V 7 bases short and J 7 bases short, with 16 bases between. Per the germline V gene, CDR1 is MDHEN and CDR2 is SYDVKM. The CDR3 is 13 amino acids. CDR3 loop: CASTVGGGLEAFF. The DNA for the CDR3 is TGTGCCAGCACCGTGGGGGGGGGCCTTGAAGCTTTCTTT.

The CDR3 sequence is CASSSGGGVNNEQFF. DNA of the CDR3: TGTGCCAGCAGCTCCGGAGGGGGGGTTAACAATGAGCAGTTCTTC. The chain joins TRBV11-3 to TRBJ2-1; D possibly corresponds to TRBD2 (7 bases). V dropped 4 bases and J dropped 5 bases, with 15 bases sitting between them. Germline V gene data show CDR1 as SGHNT and CDR2 as YENEEA. CDR3 size: 15 residues. The full variable domain, completed using reference TRBV11-3 and TRBJ2-1, is EAGVVQSPRYKIIEKKQPVAFWCNPISGHNTLYWYLQNLGQGPELLIRYENEEAVDDSQLPKDRFSAERLKGVDSTLKIQPAELGDSAVYLCASSSGGGVNNEQFFGPGTRLTVL.

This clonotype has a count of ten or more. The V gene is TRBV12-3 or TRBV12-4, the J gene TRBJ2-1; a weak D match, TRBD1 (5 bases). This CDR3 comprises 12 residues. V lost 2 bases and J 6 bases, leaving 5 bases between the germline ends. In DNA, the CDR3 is TGTGCCAGCAGTTTACAGGGCAATGAGCAGTTCTTC. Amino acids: CASSLQGNEQFF.

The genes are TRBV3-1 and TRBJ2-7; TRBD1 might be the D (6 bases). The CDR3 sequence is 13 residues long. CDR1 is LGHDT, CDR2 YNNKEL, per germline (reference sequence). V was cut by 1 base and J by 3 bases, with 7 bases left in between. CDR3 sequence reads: CASSQARGYEQYF. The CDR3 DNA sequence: TGTGCCAGCAGCCAAGCCAGGGGCTACGAGCAGTACTTC.

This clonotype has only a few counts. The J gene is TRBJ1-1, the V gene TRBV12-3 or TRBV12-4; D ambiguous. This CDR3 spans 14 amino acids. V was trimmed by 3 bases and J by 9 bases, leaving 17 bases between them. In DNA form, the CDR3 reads TGTGCCAGCAGTTTGAGCGGAGAAGGCGGGAAAGCTTTCTTT. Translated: CASSLSGEGGKAFF.

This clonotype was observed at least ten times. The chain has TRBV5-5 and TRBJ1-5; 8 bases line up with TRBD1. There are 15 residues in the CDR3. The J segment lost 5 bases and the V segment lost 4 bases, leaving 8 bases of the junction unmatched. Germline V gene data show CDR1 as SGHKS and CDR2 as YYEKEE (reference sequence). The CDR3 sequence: CASSPGQVGYQPQHF. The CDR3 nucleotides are TGTGCCAGCAGCCCGGGACAGGTTGGTTATCAGCCCCAGCATTTT.

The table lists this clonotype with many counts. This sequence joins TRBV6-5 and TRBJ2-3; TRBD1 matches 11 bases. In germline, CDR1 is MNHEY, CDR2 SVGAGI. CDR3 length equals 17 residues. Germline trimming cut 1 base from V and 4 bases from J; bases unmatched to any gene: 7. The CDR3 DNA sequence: TGTGCCAGCAGTTACTGGGGAGGGACAGGGGGATCAGATACGCAGTATTTT. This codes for CASSYWGGTGGSDTQYF.

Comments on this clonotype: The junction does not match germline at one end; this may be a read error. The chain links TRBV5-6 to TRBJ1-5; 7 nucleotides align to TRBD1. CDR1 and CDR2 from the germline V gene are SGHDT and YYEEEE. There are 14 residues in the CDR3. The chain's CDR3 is CVSSPGGSNQPQHF. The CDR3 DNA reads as TGTGTCAGCAGCCCAGGGGGAAGCAATCAGCCCCAGCATTTT.

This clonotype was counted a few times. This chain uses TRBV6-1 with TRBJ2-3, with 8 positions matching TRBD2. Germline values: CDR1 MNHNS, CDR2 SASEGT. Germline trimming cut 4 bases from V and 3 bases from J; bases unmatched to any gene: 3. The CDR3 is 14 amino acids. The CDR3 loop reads CASSGAGETDTQYF. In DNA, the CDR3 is TGTGCCAGCAGTGGAGCGGGGGAGACAGATACGCAGTATTTT.

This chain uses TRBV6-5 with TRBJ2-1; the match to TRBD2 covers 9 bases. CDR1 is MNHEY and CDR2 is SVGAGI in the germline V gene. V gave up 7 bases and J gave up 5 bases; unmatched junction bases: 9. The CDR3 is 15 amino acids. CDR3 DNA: TGTGCCAGCATGAAGCGGGGGGCCGGGAACAATGAGCAGTTCTTC. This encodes CASMKRGAGNNEQFF.

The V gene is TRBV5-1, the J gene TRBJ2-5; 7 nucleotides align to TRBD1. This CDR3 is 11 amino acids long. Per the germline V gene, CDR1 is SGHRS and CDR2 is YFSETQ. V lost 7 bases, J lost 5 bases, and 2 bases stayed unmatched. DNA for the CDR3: TGCGCCAGCCAGGGGGAGGAGACCCAGTACTTC. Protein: CASQGEETQYF.

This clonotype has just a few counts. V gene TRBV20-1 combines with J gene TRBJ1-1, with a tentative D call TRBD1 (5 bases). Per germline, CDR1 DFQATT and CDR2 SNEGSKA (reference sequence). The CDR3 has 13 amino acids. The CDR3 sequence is CRTGLQGGSEAFF. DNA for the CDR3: TGCAGAACGGGTCTTCAGGGAGGGTCTGAAGCTTTCTTT.

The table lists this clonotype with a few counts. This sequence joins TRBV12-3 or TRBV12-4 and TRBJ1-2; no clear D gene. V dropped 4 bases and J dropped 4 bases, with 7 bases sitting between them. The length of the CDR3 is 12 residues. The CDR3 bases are TGTGCCAGCAGTTCCAGTTTCTATGGCTACACCTTC. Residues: CASSSSFYGYTF.

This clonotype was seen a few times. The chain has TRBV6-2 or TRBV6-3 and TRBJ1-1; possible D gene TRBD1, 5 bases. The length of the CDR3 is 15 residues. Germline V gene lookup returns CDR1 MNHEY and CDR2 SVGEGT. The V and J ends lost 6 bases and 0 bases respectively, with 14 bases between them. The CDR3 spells CASSKWTPMNTEAFF. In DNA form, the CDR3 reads TGTGCCAGCAGCAAGTGGACACCTATGAACACTGAAGCTTTCTTT.

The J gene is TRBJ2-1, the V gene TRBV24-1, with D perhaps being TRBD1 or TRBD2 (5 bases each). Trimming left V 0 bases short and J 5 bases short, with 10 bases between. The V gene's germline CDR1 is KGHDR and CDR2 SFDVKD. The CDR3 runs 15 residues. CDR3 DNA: TGTGCCACCAGTGATTTGAGAGGGGACCACAATGAGCAGTTCTTC. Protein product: CATSDLRGDHNEQFF.

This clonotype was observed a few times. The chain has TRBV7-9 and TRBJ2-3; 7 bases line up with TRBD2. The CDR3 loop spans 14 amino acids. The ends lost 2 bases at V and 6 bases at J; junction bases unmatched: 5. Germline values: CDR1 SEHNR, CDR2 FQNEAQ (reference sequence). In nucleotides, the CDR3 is TGTGCCAGCAGCTTACTGACTAGCCGTGATACGCAGTATTTT. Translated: CASSLLTSRDTQYF.

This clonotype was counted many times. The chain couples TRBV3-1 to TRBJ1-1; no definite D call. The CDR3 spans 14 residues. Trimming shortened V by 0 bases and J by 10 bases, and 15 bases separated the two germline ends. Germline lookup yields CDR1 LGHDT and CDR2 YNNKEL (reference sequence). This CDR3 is CASSQEGSAVLAFF. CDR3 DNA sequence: TGTGCCAGCAGCCAAGAGGGCAGCGCCGTCCTAGCTTTCTTT.

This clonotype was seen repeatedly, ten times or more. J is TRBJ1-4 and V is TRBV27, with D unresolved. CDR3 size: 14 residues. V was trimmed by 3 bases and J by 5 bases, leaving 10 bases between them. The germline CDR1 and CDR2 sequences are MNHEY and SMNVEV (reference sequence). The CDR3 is CASSLNSANEKLFF. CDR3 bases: TGTGCCAGCAGTTTGAACAGTGCGAATGAAAAACTGTTTTTT.

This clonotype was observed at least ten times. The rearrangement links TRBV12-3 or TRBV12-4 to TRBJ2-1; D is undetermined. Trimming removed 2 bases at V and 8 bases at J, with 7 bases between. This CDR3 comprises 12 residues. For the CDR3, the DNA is TGTGCCAGCAGTTTAACCTCGGATGAGCAGTTCTTC. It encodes CASSLTSDEQFF.

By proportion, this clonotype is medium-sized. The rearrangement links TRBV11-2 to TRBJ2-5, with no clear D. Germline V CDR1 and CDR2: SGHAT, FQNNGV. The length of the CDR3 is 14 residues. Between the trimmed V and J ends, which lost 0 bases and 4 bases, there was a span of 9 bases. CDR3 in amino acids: CASSLDTVGETQYF. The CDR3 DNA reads TGTGCCAGCAGCTTAGATACGGTAGGAGAGACCCAGTACTTC.

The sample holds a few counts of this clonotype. In nucleotides, the CDR3 is TGCGCCAGCAGCTTGGACAGGCAGAATTCACCCCTCCACTTT. Protein: CASSLDRQNSPLHF. V gene TRBV5-1 combines with J gene TRBJ1-6, with TRBD1 as a possible D gene (5 bases). There are 14 residues in the CDR3. CDR1 is SGHRS and CDR2 is YFSETQ in the germline V gene. V gave up 0 bases and J gave up 7 bases, with 8 bases separating them.

The CDR3 here is CASSFDGSPLHF. In DNA form, the CDR3 reads TGCGCCAGCAGCTTTGATGGTTCACCCCTCCACTTT. The chain uses TRBV5-1 and TRBJ1-6; unclear D gene. Trimming cost V 2 bases and J 9 bases, with 6 bases left between them. This CDR3 contains 12 residues. Germline-derived CDR1 and CDR2 are SGHRS and YFSETQ.

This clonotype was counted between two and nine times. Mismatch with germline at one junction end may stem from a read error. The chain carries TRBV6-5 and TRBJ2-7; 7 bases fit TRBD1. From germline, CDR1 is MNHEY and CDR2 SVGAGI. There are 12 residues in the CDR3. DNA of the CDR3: TGTGCCAGCAGTCATGACAGGGTCTGGGTAGTCTTC. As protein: CASSHDRVWVVF.

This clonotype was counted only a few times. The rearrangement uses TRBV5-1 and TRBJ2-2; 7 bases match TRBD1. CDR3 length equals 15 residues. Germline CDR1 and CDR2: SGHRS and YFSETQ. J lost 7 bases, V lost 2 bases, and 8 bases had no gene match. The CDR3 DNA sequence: TGCGCCAGCAGCTTATCTAACAGGGGCGGCGGGGAGCTGTTTTTT. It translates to CASSLSNRGGGELFF.